This T cell receptor beta chain was captured by sequencing in a study of T cells in Graves' hyperthyroidism and ophthalmopathy. Study-wide results and caveats: Most clonotypes expanded in the thyroid (above 0.001) were also present in blood.

The study excluded patients with uncontrolled infection, other autoimmune disease, pregnancy or lactation. A remark on this clonotype: Its antigen remains unknown.

TCR beta CDR3 region amplification was performed from RNA transcripts. A first-round RT-PCR of the TCR CDR3 used the HTBI primer set. One entry per CDR3 protein, called by TCRdb with MiXCR from the multiplex PCR reads. In the table there are approximately 500,000 distinct CDR3 sequences, 46% of which are singletons. The V gene's germline CDR1 is ENHRY and CDR2 SYGVKD. CDR3 length equals 12 residues. V was clipped by 7 bases and J by 6 bases; unmatched bases: 4. Sequencing used peripheral blood or thyroid tissue (not recorded which). This rearrangement joins TRBV10-3 to TRBJ2-7; 9 bases fit TRBD1. This TCR was sampled from a woman aged 18-30 years with Graves' hyperthyroidism. CDR3 residues: CAITDRGSEQYF. The CDR3 bases are TGTGCCATCACCGACAGGGGGTCCGAGCAGTACTTC.